The present T cell receptor beta chain was sequenced within a study of CD8+ T cells in alopecia areata. Background on the study: A regimen of oral tofacitinib, 5 to 10 mg twice daily, was given to treated patients.

General study points: Sharing of TCR sequences between patients (possibly for HLA-related reasons) was less clear than in mice. The study found higher clonality in lesional than normal scalp, especially in alopecia totalis/universalis.

Extracted from the samples, RNA was reverse transcribed into cDNA to serve as the sequencing template. Assay: immunoSEQ multiplex PCR; the TCRdb copy retains only in-frame clones and omits some. The sample has around 200,000 clones, about 60% seen once. Of note for this clone: Its antigen is still unknown.

This sample's treatment: oral pan-JAK inhibitor, 5-10 mg twice daily. It was from alopecia areata patients that lesional scalp punch biopsies and peripheral blood were collected. The CDR3 totals 15 residues. The V gene's germline CDR1 is SGHAT and CDR2 FQNNGV. V shed 5 bases, J shed 5 bases, and the junction held 9 bases outside the gene matches. Sequencing used CD8+ T cells sorted from blood, obtained at week 24, from a patient treated with tofacitinib. The chain employs TRBV11-2 and TRBJ2-5, with TRBD1 matching over 9 bases. The receptor was isolated from a human donor with alopecia areata. DNA of the CDR3: TGTGCCAGCAGCGACACAGGGGGCGCCGAGGAGACCCAGTACTTC. The encoded protein is CASSDTGGAEETQYF.